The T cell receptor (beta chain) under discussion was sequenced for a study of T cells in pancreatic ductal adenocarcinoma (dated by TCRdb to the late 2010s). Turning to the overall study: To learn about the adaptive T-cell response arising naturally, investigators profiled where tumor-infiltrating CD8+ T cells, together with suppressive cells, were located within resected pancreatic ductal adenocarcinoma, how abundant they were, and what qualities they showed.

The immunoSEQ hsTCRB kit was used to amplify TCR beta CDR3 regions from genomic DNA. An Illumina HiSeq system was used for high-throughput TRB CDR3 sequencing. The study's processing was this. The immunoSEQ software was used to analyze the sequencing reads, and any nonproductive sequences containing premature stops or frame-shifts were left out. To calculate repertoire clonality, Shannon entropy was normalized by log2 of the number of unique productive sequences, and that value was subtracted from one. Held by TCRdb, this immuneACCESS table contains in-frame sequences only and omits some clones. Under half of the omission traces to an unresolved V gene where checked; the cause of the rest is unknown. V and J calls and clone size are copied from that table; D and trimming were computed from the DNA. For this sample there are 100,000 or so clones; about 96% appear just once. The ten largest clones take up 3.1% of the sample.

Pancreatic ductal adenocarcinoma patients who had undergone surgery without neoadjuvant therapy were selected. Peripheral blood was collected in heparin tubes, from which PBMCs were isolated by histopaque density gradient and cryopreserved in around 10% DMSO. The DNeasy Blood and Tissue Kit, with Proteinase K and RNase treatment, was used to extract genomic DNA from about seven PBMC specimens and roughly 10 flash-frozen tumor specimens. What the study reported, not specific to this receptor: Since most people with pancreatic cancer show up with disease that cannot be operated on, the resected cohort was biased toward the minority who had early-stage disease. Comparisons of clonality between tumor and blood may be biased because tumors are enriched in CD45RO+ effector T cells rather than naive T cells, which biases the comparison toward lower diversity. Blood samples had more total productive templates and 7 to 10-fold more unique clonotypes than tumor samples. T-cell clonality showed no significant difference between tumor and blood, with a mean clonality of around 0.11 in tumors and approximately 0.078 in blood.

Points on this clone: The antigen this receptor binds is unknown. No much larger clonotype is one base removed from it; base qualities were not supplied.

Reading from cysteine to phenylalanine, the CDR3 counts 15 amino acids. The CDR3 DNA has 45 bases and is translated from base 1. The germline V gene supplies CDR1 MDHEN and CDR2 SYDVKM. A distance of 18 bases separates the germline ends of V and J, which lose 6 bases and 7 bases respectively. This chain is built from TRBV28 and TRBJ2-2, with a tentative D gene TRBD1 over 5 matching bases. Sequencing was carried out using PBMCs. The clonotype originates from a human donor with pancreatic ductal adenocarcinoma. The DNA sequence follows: TGTGCCAGCAGGTTTACAGGTTCCCGCGGCGGGGAGCTGTTTTTT. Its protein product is CASRFTGSRGGELFF.